This T cell receptor (beta chain) derives from a study of T-cell memory formation after mild COVID-19. About the study: Largely donor-specific TCR clusters were found. Findings and caveats of the study: A balance of CD4 and CD8 characterized clones contracting day 15 to 85, whereas later expanders leaned CD4+. Whether second-wave clones peaking at day 37 were SARS-CoV-2 specific went unconfirmed.

The 5'RACE method, run with constant-segment primers, produced TCR alpha and TCR beta cDNA libraries (carrying sample barcodes and UMIs). From the 5' RACE reads, TCRdb called clonotypes with MiXCR, one entry per CDR3 protein. The table has 350,000 to 500,000 distinct CDR3 sequences, under 20% seen once. Remarks on this clonotype: Its specificity is not known.

The germline V and J ends were trimmed by 2 bases and 0 bases, with 13 bases remaining between them. Germline values: CDR1 MGHRA, CDR2 YSYEKL. The CDR3 covers 16 residues. This TCR derives from a man in his late teens or twenties who had mild COVID-19 (a few samples of this study predate the infection). Cell type and time point are not known. Sequencing input: PBMCs or a T cell subset sorted from them (not recorded which). The chain employs TRBV4-1 and TRBJ1-1; the D is unclear. In nucleotides, the CDR3 is TGCGCCAGCAGCCAACAGGACCTGATGGTGAACACTGAAGCTTTCTTT. Its protein product is CASSQQDLMVNTEAFF.